The 2 T cell receptor beta chains in this list originate from one sample, sequenced in a study of T cells in Graves' hyperthyroidism and ophthalmopathy. Amplified TCR beta CDR3 regions came from RNA transcripts. When the TCR CDR3 underwent first-round RT-PCR, the HTBI primer set was used. One entry per CDR3 protein, called by TCRdb with MiXCR from the multiplex PCR reads. This sample has just under 750,000 distinct CDR3 sequences, with approximately 36% found just once. The sequencing sample was made of blood. The origin of the receptors is a woman aged 40-49 years with Graves' hyperthyroidism.

This clonotype appeared a few times. This rearrangement joins TRBV4-1 to TRBJ2-7, with 8 bases lining up with TRBD1. J gave up 2 bases and V 3 bases, and 9 bases lay outside the gene matches. This CDR3 region has 16 residues. The V gene's germline CDR1 is MGHRA and CDR2 YSYEKL. This CDR3 is CASSHLRTGGTYEQYF. CDR3 coding DNA: TGCGCCAGCAGCCATTTACGAACAGGGGGAACCTACGAGCAGTACTTC.

This clonotype was observed many times. The chain recombines TRBV7-2 with TRBJ1-6; D is undetermined. V lost 5 bases and J lost 7, with 18 bases in between. This CDR3 comprises 16 residues. CDR1 SGHTA and CDR2 FQGNSA come from the germline V gene. The CDR3 loop reads CASSSRAGPSNSPLHF. In DNA form, the CDR3 reads TGTGCCAGCAGCAGCCGGGCAGGACCCTCGAATTCACCCCTCCACTTT.